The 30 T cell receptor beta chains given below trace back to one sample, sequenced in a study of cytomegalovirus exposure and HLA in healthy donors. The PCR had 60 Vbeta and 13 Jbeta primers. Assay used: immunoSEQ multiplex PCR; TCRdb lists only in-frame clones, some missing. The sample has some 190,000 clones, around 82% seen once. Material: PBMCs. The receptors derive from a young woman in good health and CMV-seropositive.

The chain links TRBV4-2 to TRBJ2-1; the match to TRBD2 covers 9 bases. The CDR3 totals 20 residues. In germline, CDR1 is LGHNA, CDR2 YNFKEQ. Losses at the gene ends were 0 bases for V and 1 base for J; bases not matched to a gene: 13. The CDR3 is CASSQDLPAGGLWSYNEQFF. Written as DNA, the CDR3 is TGTGCCAGCAGCCAAGATTTACCGGCGGGGGGGCTCTGGTCCTACAATGAGCAGTTCTTC.

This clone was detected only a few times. CDR3 region: CASSQGGDSFYGYTF. CDR3 bases: TGCGCCAGCAGCCAAGGCGGGGACAGCTTTTATGGCTACACCTTC. V and J are TRBV4-1 and TRBJ1-2; TRBD1 matches 7 bases. CDR3 size: 15 residues. Germline V lookup: CDR1 MGHRA, CDR2 YSYEKL. After removal of 1 base from V and 5 bases from J, the junction contained 7 bases not matched to a gene.

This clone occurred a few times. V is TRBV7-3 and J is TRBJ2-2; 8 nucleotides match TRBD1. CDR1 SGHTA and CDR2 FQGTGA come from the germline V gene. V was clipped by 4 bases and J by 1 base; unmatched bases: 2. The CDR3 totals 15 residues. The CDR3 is CASSSGQGNTGELFF. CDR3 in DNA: TGTGCCAGCAGCTCCGGACAGGGGAACACCGGGGAGCTGTTTTTT.

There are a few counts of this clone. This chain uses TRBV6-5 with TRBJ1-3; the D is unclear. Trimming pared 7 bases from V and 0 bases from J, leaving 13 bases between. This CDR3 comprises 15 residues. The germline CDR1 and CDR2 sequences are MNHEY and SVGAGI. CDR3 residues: CASTPGPRSGNTIYF. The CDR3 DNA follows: TGTGCCAGCACCCCGGGTCCGCGCTCTGGAAACACCATATATTTT.

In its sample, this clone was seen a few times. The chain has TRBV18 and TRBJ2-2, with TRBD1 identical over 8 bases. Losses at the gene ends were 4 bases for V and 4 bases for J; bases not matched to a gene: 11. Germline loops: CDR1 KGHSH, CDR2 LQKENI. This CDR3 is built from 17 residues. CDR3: CASSLKPGQESTGELFF. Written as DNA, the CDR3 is TGTGCCAGCTCACTCAAGCCGGGACAGGAATCCACCGGGGAGCTGTTTTTT. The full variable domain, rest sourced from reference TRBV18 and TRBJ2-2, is NAGVMQNPRHLVRRRGQEARLRCSPMKGHSHVYWYRQLPEEGLKFMVYLQKENIIDESGMPKERFSAEFPKEGPSILRIQQVVRGDSAAYFCASSLKPGQESTGELFFGEGSRLTVL.

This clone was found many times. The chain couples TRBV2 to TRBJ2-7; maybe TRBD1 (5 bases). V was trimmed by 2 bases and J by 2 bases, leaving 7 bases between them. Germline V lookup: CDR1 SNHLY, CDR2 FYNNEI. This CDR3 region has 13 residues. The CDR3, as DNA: TGTGCCAGCAGTGAAATCAGGGCCTACGAGCAGTACTTC. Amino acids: CASSEIRAYEQYF.

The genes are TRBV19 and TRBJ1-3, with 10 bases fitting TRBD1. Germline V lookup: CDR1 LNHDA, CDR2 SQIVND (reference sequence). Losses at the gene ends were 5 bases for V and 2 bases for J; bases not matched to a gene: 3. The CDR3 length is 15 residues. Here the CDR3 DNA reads TGTGCCAGTAGTCCCGGGACAGGGGCTGGAAACACCATATATTTT. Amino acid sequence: CASSPGTGAGNTIYF.

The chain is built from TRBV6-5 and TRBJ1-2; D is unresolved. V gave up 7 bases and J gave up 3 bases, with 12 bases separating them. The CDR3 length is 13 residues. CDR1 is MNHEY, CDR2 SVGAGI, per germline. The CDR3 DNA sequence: TGTGCCAGCACCGCGCCCCCGGACTATGGCTACACCTTC. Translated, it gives CASTAPPDYGYTF.

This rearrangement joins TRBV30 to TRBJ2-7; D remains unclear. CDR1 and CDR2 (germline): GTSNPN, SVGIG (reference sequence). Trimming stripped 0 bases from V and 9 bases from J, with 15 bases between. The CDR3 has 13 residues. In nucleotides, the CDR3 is TGTGCCTGGAGTGTACAAGGAGCCCCGGGGCAGTACTTC. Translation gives CAWSVQGAPGQYF.

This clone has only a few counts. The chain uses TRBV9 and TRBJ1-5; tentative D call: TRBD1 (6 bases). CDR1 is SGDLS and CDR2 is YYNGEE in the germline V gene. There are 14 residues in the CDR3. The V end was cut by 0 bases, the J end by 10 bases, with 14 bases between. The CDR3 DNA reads TGTGCCAGCAGCGTAGGGACAGATATCAAACCCCAGCATTTT. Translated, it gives CASSVGTDIKPQHF. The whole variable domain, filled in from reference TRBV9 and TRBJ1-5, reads DSGVTQTPKHLITATGQRVTLRCSPRSGDLSVYWYQQSLDQGLQFLIQYYNGEERAKGNILERFSAQQFPDLHSELNLSSLELGDSALYFCASSVGTDIKPQHFGDGTRLSIL.

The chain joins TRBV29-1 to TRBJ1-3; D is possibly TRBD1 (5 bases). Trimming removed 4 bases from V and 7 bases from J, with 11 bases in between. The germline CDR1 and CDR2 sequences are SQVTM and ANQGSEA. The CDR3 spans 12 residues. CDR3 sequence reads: CSVVPQGNTIYF. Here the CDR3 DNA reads TGCAGCGTTGTACCCCAGGGCAACACCATATATTTT.

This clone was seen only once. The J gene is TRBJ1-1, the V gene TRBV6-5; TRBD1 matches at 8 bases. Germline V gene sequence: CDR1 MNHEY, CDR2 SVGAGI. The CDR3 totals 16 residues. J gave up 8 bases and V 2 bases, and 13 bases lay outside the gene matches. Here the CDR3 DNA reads TGTGCCAGCAGTTACGAGGGCAGGGGGCCGAACATAGAAGCTTTCTTT. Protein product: CASSYEGRGPNIEAFF.

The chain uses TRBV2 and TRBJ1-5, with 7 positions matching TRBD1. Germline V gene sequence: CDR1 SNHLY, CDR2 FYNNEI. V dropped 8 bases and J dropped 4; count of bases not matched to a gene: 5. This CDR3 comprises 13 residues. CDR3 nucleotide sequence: TGTGCCAGCGGGACAGTTAATAATCAGCCCCAGCATTTT. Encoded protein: CASGTVNNQPQHF.

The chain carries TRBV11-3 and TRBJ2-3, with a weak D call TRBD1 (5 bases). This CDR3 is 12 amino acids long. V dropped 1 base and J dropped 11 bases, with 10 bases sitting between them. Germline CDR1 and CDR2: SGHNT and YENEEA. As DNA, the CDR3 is TGTGCCAGCAGCTTAGGGGTGACAGAGCAGTATTTT. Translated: CASSLGVTEQYF.

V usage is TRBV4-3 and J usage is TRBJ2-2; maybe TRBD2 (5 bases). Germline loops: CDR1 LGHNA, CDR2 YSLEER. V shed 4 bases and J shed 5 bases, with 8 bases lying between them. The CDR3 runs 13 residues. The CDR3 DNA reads TGCGCCAGCAGCCCCTCGGGAACCGGGGAGCTGTTTTTT. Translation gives CASSPSGTGELFF.

The CDR3 DNA reads TGCGCCAGCAGTGAGGAGGGTGCAACTAATGAAAAACTGTTTTTT. Protein: CASSEEGATNEKLFF. V is TRBV10-2 and J is TRBJ1-4; D is uncertain. CDR1 and CDR2 (germline): WSHSY, SAAADI. The CDR3 has 15 amino acids. V was clipped by 2 bases and J by 0 bases, with 7 bases between them.

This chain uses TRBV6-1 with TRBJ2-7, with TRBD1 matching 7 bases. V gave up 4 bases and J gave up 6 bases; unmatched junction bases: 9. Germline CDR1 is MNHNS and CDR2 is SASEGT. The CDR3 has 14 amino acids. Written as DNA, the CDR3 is TGTGCCAGCAGTGCGGAGACAGGGTTGAGCGAGCAGTACTTC. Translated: CASSAETGLSEQYF.

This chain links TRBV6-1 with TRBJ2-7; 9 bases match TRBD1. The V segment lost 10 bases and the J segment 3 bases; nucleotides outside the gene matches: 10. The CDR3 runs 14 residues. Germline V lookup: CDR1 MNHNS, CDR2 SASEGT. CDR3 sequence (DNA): TGTGCCACGATACAGGGGGCAGGCGGCTACGAGCAGTACTTC. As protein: CATIQGAGGYEQYF.

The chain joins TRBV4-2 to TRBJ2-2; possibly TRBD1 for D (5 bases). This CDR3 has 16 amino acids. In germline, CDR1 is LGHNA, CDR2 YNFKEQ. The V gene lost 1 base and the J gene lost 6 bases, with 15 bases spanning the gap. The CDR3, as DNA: TGTGCCAGCAGCCAAGTAATGTCCAGGGTTGCCGGGGAGCTGTTTTTT. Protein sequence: CASSQVMSRVAGELFF.

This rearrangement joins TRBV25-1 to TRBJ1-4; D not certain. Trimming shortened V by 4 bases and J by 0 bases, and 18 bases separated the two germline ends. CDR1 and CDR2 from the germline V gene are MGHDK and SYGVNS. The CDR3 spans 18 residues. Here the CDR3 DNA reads TGTGCCAGCAGTGTAGACCGGGATACAACTGCAACTAATGAAAAACTGTTTTTT. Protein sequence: CASSVDRDTTATNEKLFF.

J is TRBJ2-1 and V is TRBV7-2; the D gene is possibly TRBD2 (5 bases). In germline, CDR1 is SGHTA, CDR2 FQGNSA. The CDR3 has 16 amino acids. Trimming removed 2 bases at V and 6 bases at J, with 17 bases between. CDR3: CASSLSWTPPFNEQFF. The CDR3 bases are TGTGCCAGCAGCTTATCCTGGACTCCCCCTTTCAATGAGCAGTTCTTC.

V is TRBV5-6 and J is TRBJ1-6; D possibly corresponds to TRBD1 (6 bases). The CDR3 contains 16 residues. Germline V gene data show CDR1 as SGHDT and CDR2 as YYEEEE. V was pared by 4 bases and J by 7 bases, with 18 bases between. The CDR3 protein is CASSRTVGGGNSPLHF. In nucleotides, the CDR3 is TGTGCCAGCAGCCGCACGGTAGGGGGAGGGAATTCACCCCTCCACTTT.

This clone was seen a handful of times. The CDR3 bases are TGTGCCAGCAGTTTGCGGGGTTTTGACACCGGGGAGCTGTTTTTT. Its translation: CASSLRGFDTGELFF. The V gene is TRBV6-6, the J gene TRBJ2-2, with TRBD2 as a possible D gene (6 bases). Trimming cost V 4 bases and J 3 bases, with 12 bases left between them. Looked up from germline, CDR1 is MNHNY and CDR2 is SVGAGI (reference sequence). The CDR3 sequence is 15 residues long.

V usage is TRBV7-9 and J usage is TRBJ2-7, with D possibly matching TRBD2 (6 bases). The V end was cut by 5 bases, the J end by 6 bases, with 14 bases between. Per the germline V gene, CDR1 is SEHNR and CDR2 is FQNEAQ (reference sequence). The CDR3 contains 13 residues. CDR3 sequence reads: CASSPSGGTEQYF. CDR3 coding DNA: TGTGCCAGCAGCCCCAGTGGGGGGACCGAGCAGTACTTC.

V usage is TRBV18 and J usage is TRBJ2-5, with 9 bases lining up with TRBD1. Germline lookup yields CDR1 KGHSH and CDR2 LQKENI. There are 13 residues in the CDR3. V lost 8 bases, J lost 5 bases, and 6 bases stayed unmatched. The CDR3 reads CASQDRGVETQYF. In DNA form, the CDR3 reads TGTGCCAGCCAGGACAGGGGAGTTGAGACCCAGTACTTC.

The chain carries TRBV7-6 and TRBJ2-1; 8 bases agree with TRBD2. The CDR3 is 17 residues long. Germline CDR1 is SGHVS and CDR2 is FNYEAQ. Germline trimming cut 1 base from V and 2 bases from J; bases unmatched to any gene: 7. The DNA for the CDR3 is TGTGCCAGCAGCTTAGAGGGTGGTAGCGGGGCCTACAATGAGCAGTTCTTC. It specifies CASSLEGGSGAYNEQFF.

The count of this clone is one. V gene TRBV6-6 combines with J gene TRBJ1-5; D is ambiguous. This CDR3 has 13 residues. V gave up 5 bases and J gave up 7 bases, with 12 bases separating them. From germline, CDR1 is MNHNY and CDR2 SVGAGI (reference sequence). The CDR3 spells CASSTVISQPQHF. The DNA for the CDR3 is TGTGCCAGCAGTACGGTGATATCCCAGCCCCAGCATTTT.

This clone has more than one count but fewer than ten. CDR3 in DNA: TGTGCCAGCAGTTCTTCATACAGGGTGGATCAGCCCCAGCATTTT. It translates to CASSSSYRVDQPQHF. The chain combines TRBV28 with TRBJ1-5; D is perhaps TRBD1 (6 bases). The CDR3 has 15 residues. The V gene lost 4 bases and the J gene lost 5 bases, with 15 bases spanning the gap. Germline V gene data show CDR1 as MDHEN and CDR2 as SYDVKM.

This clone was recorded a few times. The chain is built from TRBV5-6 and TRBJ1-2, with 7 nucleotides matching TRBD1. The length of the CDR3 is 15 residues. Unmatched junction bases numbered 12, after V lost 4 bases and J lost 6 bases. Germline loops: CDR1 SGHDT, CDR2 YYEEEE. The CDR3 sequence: CASSPNLGTEDGYTF. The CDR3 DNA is TGTGCCAGCAGCCCCAACCTCGGGACAGAGGATGGCTACACCTTC. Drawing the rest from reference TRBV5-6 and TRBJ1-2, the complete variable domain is DAGVTQSPTHLIKTRGQQVTLRCSPKSGHDTVSWYQQALGQGPQFIFQYYEEEERQRGNFPDRFSGHQFPNYSSELNVNALLLGDSALYLCASSPNLGTEDGYTFGSGTRLTVV.

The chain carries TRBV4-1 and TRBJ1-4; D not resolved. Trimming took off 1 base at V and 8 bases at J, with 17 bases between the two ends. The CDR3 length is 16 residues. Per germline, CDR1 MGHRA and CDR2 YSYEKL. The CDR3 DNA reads TGCGCCAGCAGCCAAGGACTAAATGGATTAAGGGAAAAACTGTTTTTT. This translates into CASSQGLNGLREKLFF.